This TCR beta chain was sequenced in a study of blood T cell repertoires in COVID-19. Clones were read by immunoSEQ multiplex PCR, and TCRdb kept only the in-frame ones, dropping some. The repertoire holds around 68,000 clones, with approximately 83% as singletons. The CDR3 has 16 amino acids. V was cut by 0 bases and J by 3 bases, with 12 bases left in between. Germline V gives CDR1 LNHNV, CDR2 YYDKDF (reference sequence). V and J are TRBV15 and TRBJ1-3; no firm D call. Sequenced sample: peripheral blood. The clonotype originates from a man in his forties with COVID-19, enrolled during active disease. Written as DNA, the CDR3 is TGTGCCACCAGCAGAGATAACAGAGAAGTTGGAAACACCATATATTTT. Its translation is CATSRDNREVGNTIYF.